The 32 T cell receptor beta chains presented below share a single source sample, sequenced in a study of OX40 agonist ivuxolimab in advanced cancers. TCRdb's table, derived via immunoSEQ multiplex PCR, lists solely in-frame clones and lacks some. In the table there are over 50,000 clones, 65% to 85% of which are singletons. The sequencing here drew on CD4+ or CD8+ T cells sorted from blood, taken in a trial of the OX40 agonist ivuxolimab. The receptors originated from an adult with an advanced solid tumor such as melanoma, head and neck, liver or kidney cancer.

The chain joins TRBV5-6 to TRBJ2-5, with D unresolved. CDR3 length equals 15 residues. V lost 1 base and J lost 4, with 14 bases in between. Germline V gene sequence: CDR1 SGHDT, CDR2 YYEEEE. DNA for the CDR3: TGTGCCAGCAGCTTGCCCGGCCCGACTGGAGAGACCCAGTACTTC. Its protein product is CASSLPGPTGETQYF. The full variable domain, completed using reference TRBV5-6 and TRBJ2-5, is DAGVTQSPTHLIKTRGQQVTLRCSPKSGHDTVSWYQQALGQGPQFIFQYYEEEERQRGNFPDRFSGHQFPNYSSELNVNALLLGDSALYLCASSLPGPTGETQYFGPGTRLLVL.

J is TRBJ2-3 and V is TRBV7-2; no firm D call. Germline loops: CDR1 SGHTA, CDR2 FQGNSA. This CDR3 contains 15 residues. Trimming took off 4 bases at V and 5 bases at J, with 16 bases between the two ends. The CDR3 DNA follows: TGTGCCAGCAGCTCCGCTGGGCAAATGGGAGATACGCAGTATTTT. Its protein is CASSSAGQMGDTQYF. The full variable domain, completed using reference TRBV7-2 and TRBJ2-3, is GAGVSQSPSNKVTEKGKDVELRCDPISGHTALYWYRQSLGQGLEFLIYFQGNSAPDKSGLPSDRFSAERTGGSVSTLTIQRTQQEDSAVYLCASSSAGQMGDTQYFGPGTRLTVL.

V is TRBV29-1 and J is TRBJ2-3; possibly TRBD1 for D (5 bases). The CDR3 runs to 15 residues. CDR1 is SQVTM and CDR2 is ANQGSEA in the germline V gene. V lost 3 bases and J 0 bases, leaving 13 bases between the germline ends. CDR3 protein: CSVEGPSFSTDTQYF. CDR3 DNA: TGCAGCGTTGAGGGGCCTTCTTTTAGCACAGATACGCAGTATTTT.

This clone showed up just once. The CDR3 reads CASSHRDLLIEQYF. The CDR3 DNA reads TGCGCCAGCAGCCACCGGGACCTACTTATCGAGCAGTACTTC. The chain joins TRBV5-1 to TRBJ2-7; D possibly matches TRBD1 or TRBD2 (5 bases each). The CDR3 is 14 residues long. Trimming shortened V by 4 bases and J by 6 bases, and 17 bases separated the two germline ends. The germline V gene encodes CDR1 SGHRS and CDR2 YFSETQ.

DNA of the CDR3: TGTGCCTGGAGTACAGGGGCCCTATCCTCCTACCAAGAGACCCAGTACTTC. Translated, it gives CAWSTGALSSYQETQYF. The chain uses TRBV30 and TRBJ2-5, with 7 bases fitting TRBD1. Germline V gene sequence: CDR1 GTSNPN, CDR2 SVGIG (reference sequence). Losses at the gene ends were 2 bases for V and 0 bases for J; bases not matched to a gene: 12. The CDR3 spans 17 residues.

V and J are TRBV9 and TRBJ2-2, with 7 bases that match TRBD2. CDR3 length: 17 amino acids. V was clipped by 3 bases and J by 0 bases; unmatched bases: 8. CDR1 is SGDLS and CDR2 is YYNGEE in the germline V gene. The CDR3 protein is CASSGQRGETNTGELFF. The DNA for the CDR3 is TGTGCCAGCAGCGGGCAGCGGGGAGAAACGAACACCGGGGAGCTGTTTTTT.

The V call is TRBV5-6, the J call TRBJ2-1; 7 bases align to TRBD2. The germline V gene has CDR1 SGHDT and CDR2 YYEEEE. This CDR3 is built from 13 residues. Trimming took 5 bases from V and 7 from J; bases not matched to a gene: 6. The chain's CDR3 is CASRLLGGNEQFF. The CDR3 DNA follows: TGTGCCAGCAGACTTTTGGGGGGGAATGAGCAGTTCTTC.

This clone was seen a handful of times. This rearrangement joins TRBV11-3 to TRBJ2-1; 7 bases are a match to TRBD2. Germline CDR1 is SGHNT and CDR2 is YENEEA. Trimming took 5 bases from V and 14 from J; bases not matched to a gene: 18. The CDR3 contains 15 residues. Written as DNA, the CDR3 is TGTGCCAGCAGCGAAGGACTAGATAATACAATGAGCAAGTTCTTC. Translating gives CASSEGLDNTMSKFF.

Of note for this clone: The same CDR3 can be traced to other DNA sequences in this sample. V gene TRBV28 combines with J gene TRBJ2-5; D not resolved. Germline loops: CDR1 MDHEN, CDR2 SYDVKM. Trimming left V 2 bases short and J 1 base short, with 2 bases between. The CDR3 runs to 12 residues. The CDR3 DNA sequence: TGTGCCAGCAGTTTAGTCCAAGAGACCCAGTACTTC. Encoded protein: CASSLVQETQYF.

This chain joins TRBV11-3 and TRBJ1-3, with no clear D. Trimming stripped 6 bases from V and 0 bases from J, with 9 bases between. In germline, CDR1 is SGHNT, CDR2 YENEEA. The CDR3 length is 14 residues. This CDR3 reads CASREASSGNTIYF. The CDR3 DNA sequence: TGTGCCAGCAGGGAGGCCTCCTCTGGAAACACCATATATTTT.

This chain uses TRBV9 with TRBJ2-1; D possibly uses TRBD1 or TRBD2 (6 bases each). Per germline, CDR1 SGDLS and CDR2 YYNGEE. V lost 2 bases, J lost 7 bases, and 13 bases lay in between. CDR3 size: 14 residues. In DNA, the CDR3 is TGTGCCAGCAGCGTCCTAGGGGGGCCGAATGAGCAGTTCTTC. It encodes CASSVLGGPNEQFF.

The chain joins TRBV29-1 to TRBJ2-3; the D gene is possibly TRBD1 (6 bases). The germline CDR1 and CDR2 sequences are SQVTM and ANQGSEA. V was pared by 6 bases and J by 2 bases, with 18 bases between. This CDR3 spans 15 amino acids. CDR3 coding DNA: TGCAGCGTCGGGATTGGACAGATAAACACAGATACGCAGTATTTT. Protein sequence: CSVGIGQINTDTQYF.

The CDR3 DNA sequence: TGTGCCAGCAGCTTGGGGGGCGGGGGCCTCTACAATGAGCAGTTCTTC. This translates into CASSLGGGGLYNEQFF. The V and J genes are TRBV5-4 and TRBJ2-1; TRBD2 is a possible D gene (7 bases). CDR3 length: 16 amino acids. CDR1 and CDR2 (germline): SGHNT, YYREEE (reference sequence). The V end lost 0 bases, the J end lost 3 bases, and 13 bases lay between the germline ends. The full variable domain, its missing parts supplied by reference TRBV5-4 and TRBJ2-1, is ETGVTQSPTHLIKTRGQQVTLRCSSQSGHNTVSWYQQALGQGPQFIFQYYREEENGRGNFPPRFSGLQFPNYSSELNVNALELDDSALYLCASSLGGGGLYNEQFFGPGTRLTVL.

This CDR3 is CASSAGENTEAFF. CDR3 DNA sequence: TGCGCCAGCAGCGCAGGGGAGAACACTGAAGCTTTCTTT. This chain uses TRBV10-2 with TRBJ1-1; D is possibly TRBD1 (6 bases). Germline V gene lookup returns CDR1 WSHSY and CDR2 SAAADI. V gave up 6 bases and J gave up 1 base, with 9 bases separating them. The CDR3 extends over 13 amino acids.

This clone was counted a few times. A read error may account for a junction end that differs from germline. The same CDR3 arises from other DNA sequences in this sample as well. The chain employs TRBV5-4 and TRBJ2-2; a weak D match, TRBD2 (6 bases). The CDR3 runs 17 residues. Germline values: CDR1 SGHNT, CDR2 YYREEE (reference sequence). CDR3 in amino acids: CASSPRWAGHSTGELFF. The DNA for the CDR3 is TGCGCCAGCAGCCCGAGGTGGGCGGGGCACTCTACCGGGGAGCTGTTTTTT.

The chain is built from TRBV11-3 and TRBJ2-5; D gene uncertain. Germline V gene data show CDR1 as SGHNT and CDR2 as YENEEA. The CDR3 covers 13 residues. V lost 4 bases, J lost 7 bases, and 13 bases lay in between. In DNA, the CDR3 is TGTGCCAGCAGCTCCGGGCCCGAAGGGACCCAGTACTTC. Translated, it gives CASSSGPEGTQYF.

The J gene is TRBJ2-7, the V gene TRBV19; TRBD1 aligns across 8 bases. The CDR3 spans 13 residues. The junction had 6 bases not matched to a gene; V was cut back by 6 bases and J by 5 bases. Germline CDR1 and CDR2: LNHDA and SQIVND (reference sequence). The CDR3 DNA follows: TGTGCCAGTAGGAGGCAGGGGGCCCACGAGCAGTACTTC. This sequence encodes CASRRQGAHEQYF. Looking up the rest from reference TRBV19 and TRBJ2-7 gives the full variable domain: DGGITQSPKYLFRKEGQNVTLSCEQNLNHDAMYWYRQDPGQGLRLIYYSQIVNDFQKGDIAEGYSVSREKKESFPLTVTSAQKNPTAFYLCASRRQGAHEQYFGPGTRLTVT.

The CDR3 spells CASSLNGADADTQYF. The CDR3 nucleotides read TGTGCCAGCAGCTTAAATGGGGCCGACGCAGATACGCAGTATTTT. V gene TRBV7-3 combines with J gene TRBJ2-3; perhaps TRBD1 as D (5 bases). Germline V CDR1 and CDR2: SGHTA, FQGTGA. This CDR3 contains 15 residues. V lost 1 base and J lost 4, with 12 bases in between.

The chain recombines TRBV27 with TRBJ1-2, with D tentatively TRBD1 (6 bases). This CDR3 is built from 12 residues. Germline CDR1 MNHEY, CDR2 SMNVEV (reference sequence). V was pared by 5 bases and J by 6 bases, with 10 bases between. The CDR3 DNA is TGTGCCAGCAGTACAGGGTTTAATGGCTACACCTTC. Amino acids: CASSTGFNGYTF.

The V call is TRBV14, the J call TRBJ1-1; unclear D gene. The CDR3 spans 12 residues. V dropped 5 bases and J dropped 8 bases, with 12 bases sitting between them. Germline lookup yields CDR1 SGHDN and CDR2 FVKESK. The CDR3 bases are TGTGCCAGCAGCTCCCTAGGGCCCGAAGCTTTCTTT. Its translation: CASSSLGPEAFF.

The chain joins TRBV10-3 to TRBJ1-5; tentatively, D is TRBD1 (5 bases). Per the germline V gene, CDR1 is ENHRY and CDR2 is SYGVKD. Trimming shortened V by 0 bases and J by 4 bases, and 7 bases separated the two germline ends. The CDR3 is 14 residues long. CDR3: CAISESGGNQPQHF. DNA of the CDR3: TGTGCCATCAGTGAGTCGGGGGGAAATCAGCCCCAGCATTTT.

The chain is built from TRBV2 and TRBJ2-2; 7 bases are a match to TRBD1. The CDR3 runs to 13 residues. The V segment lost 6 bases and the J segment 8 bases; nucleotides outside the gene matches: 6. The V gene's germline CDR1 is SNHLY and CDR2 FYNNEI. This CDR3 is CASRQGPAGELFF. For the CDR3, the DNA is TGTGCCAGCAGACAGGGGCCGGCGGGGGAGCTGTTTTTT.

CDR3 DNA: TGTGCCAGCAGCTTGGATAGCAGACCCTACACCTTC. Protein sequence: CASSLDSRPYTF. The chain couples TRBV5-6 to TRBJ1-2; the D is unclear. V was cut by 0 bases and J by 10 bases, with 10 bases left in between. Germline V gives CDR1 SGHDT, CDR2 YYEEEE. This CDR3 region has 12 residues.

V usage is TRBV7-3 and J usage is TRBJ2-3, with D hard to call. From germline, CDR1 is SGHTA and CDR2 FQGTGA. Trimming pared 4 bases from V and 3 bases from J, leaving 5 bases between. The CDR3 is 12 amino acids. CDR3 residues: CASSSITDTQYF. CDR3 DNA: TGTGCCAGCAGCTCGATTACAGATACGCAGTATTTT.

The V and J genes are TRBV7-2 and TRBJ2-5, with D unresolved. TRBJ2-7 explains the end of the DNA better; the J call may be wrong. CDR3 length: 13 amino acids. Germline V gene lookup returns CDR1 SGHTA and CDR2 FQGNSA. CDR3 amino acids: CASSHAADYEQYF. CDR3 in DNA: TGTGCCAGCAGCCACGCCGCCGACTACGAGCAGTACTTC.

V usage is TRBV2 and J usage is TRBJ2-5; 8 nucleotides agree with TRBD1. Germline loops: CDR1 SNHLY, CDR2 FYNNEI. V was clipped by 10 bases and J by 5 bases; unmatched bases: 15. This CDR3 spans 15 amino acids. Here the CDR3 DNA reads TGTGCCACCTTACGGGGACAGGATCCTTTGGAGACCCAGTACTTC. This translates into CATLRGQDPLETQYF.

This chain links TRBV2 with TRBJ1-4, with a tentative D call TRBD1 (5 bases). Trimming took 4 bases from V and 1 from J, leaving 7 bases between them. This CDR3 spans 14 amino acids. CDR1 SNHLY and CDR2 FYNNEI come from the germline V gene. The DNA of the CDR3 is TGTGCCAGCAGTGTGGGGGGAACTAATGAAAAACTGTTTTTT. This codes for CASSVGGTNEKLFF.

The genes are TRBV2 and TRBJ2-5; D gene uncertain. Germline V CDR1 and CDR2: SNHLY, FYNNEI. This CDR3 is built from 14 residues. Trimming removed 3 bases at V and 1 base at J, with 9 bases between. The CDR3: CASSEGRIQETQYF. The CDR3 bases are TGTGCCAGCAGTGAGGGTCGGATCCAAGAGACCCAGTACTTC.

The chain has TRBV6-5 and TRBJ2-7; D possibly corresponds to TRBD2 (7 bases). Germline V gene sequence: CDR1 MNHEY, CDR2 SVGAGI. With 2 bases removed from V and 3 bases from J, the gap between germline ends came to 17 bases. The CDR3 is made up of 16 amino acids. CDR3: CASSYLRGPDSYEQYF. DNA for the CDR3: TGTGCCAGCAGTTACCTGCGGGGGCCAGACAGCTACGAGCAGTACTTC.

The V call is TRBV7-2, the J call TRBJ2-5, with 8 bases aligning to TRBD2. Germline CDR1 SGHTA, CDR2 FQGNSA. The CDR3 consists of 14 residues. The J segment lost 5 bases and the V segment lost 3 bases, leaving 5 bases of the junction unmatched. The CDR3 sequence is CASSFPQRGETQYF. CDR3 coding DNA: TGTGCCAGCAGCTTTCCCCAGCGGGGGGAGACCCAGTACTTC.

In its sample, this clone was seen once. The chain links TRBV5-6 to TRBJ1-4; maybe TRBD1 (5 bases). Germline V gives CDR1 SGHDT, CDR2 YYEEEE. This CDR3 comprises 16 residues. V was trimmed by 4 bases and J by 4 bases, leaving 17 bases between them. The CDR3 DNA reads TGTGCCAGCAGCATCGGAAACAGGCGCTTTAATGAAAAACTGTTTTTT. This sequence encodes CASSIGNRRFNEKLFF.

This chain links TRBV28 with TRBJ2-5, with TRBD2 as a possible D gene (6 bases). Trimming left V 5 bases short and J 11 bases short, with 12 bases between. CDR1 and CDR2 (germline): MDHEN, SYDVKM. CDR3 length: 11 residues. The CDR3 reads CASSAPGEQYF. Here the CDR3 DNA reads TGTGCCAGCAGTGCGCCGGGGGAGCAGTACTTC.